Below are 16 T cell receptor beta chains sequenced from a single sample in a study of cytomegalovirus exposure and HLA in healthy donors. The primer mix had 60 Vbeta and 13 Jbeta primers. Only in-frame clones appear in the TCRdb table, and some are missing; sequencing was by immunoSEQ multiplex PCR. Among approximately 170,000 clones listed, about 88% were seen once. The source material was PBMCs. The receptors shown here come from a man aged 25 to 40 in good health and CMV-seropositive.

V is TRBV2 and J is TRBJ1-2; D may be TRBD1 (6 bases). V dropped 6 bases and J dropped 4 bases, with 24 bases sitting between them. Looked up from germline, CDR1 is SNHLY and CDR2 is FYNNEI. The CDR3 consists of 17 residues. The CDR3 here is CASSRTEQKSSFYGYTF. The CDR3 nucleotides read TGTGCCAGCAGCCGGACAGAGCAAAAATCGAGCTTCTATGGCTACACCTTC. The entire variable domain, with the rest obtained from reference TRBV2 and TRBJ1-2, is as follows: EPEVTQTPSHQVTQMGQEVILRCVPISNHLYFYWYRQILGQKVEFLVSFYNNEISEKSEIFDDQFSVERPDGSNFTLKIRSTKLEDSAMYFCASSRTEQKSSFYGYTFGSGTRLTVV.

The count of this clone is one. This chain uses TRBV27 with TRBJ2-1, with D tentatively TRBD1 (5 bases). Germline CDR1 is MNHEY and CDR2 is SMNVEV (reference sequence). CDR3 size: 13 residues. Trimming pared 8 bases from V and 2 bases from J, leaving 10 bases between. The CDR3 loop is CASASRAYNEQFF. The CDR3 region has the DNA TGTGCCAGCGCATCCAGGGCCTACAATGAGCAGTTCTTC.

The chain couples TRBV5-4 to TRBJ1-5; D remains unclear. With 0 bases removed from V and 6 bases from J, the gap between germline ends came to 7 bases. Germline V gene data show CDR1 as SGHNT and CDR2 as YYREEE (reference sequence). The CDR3 spans 13 residues. The CDR3 loop reads CASSLGRIQPQHF. Written as DNA, the CDR3 is TGTGCCAGCAGCTTGGGTCGTATTCAGCCCCAGCATTTT.

The chain employs TRBV7-9 and TRBJ2-1; D is uncertain. Between the trimmed V and J ends, which lost 5 bases and 2 bases, there was a span of 7 bases. Germline CDR1 reads SEHNR; CDR2 reads FQNEAQ (reference sequence). CDR3 size: 13 residues. In nucleotides, the CDR3 is TGTGCCAGCAGCCCCCCGGCCTACAATGAGCAGTTCTTC. It translates to CASSPPAYNEQFF.

The chain recombines TRBV9 with TRBJ2-3, with 9 bases identical to TRBD2. V trimming: 0 bases; J trimming: 4 bases; junction bases outside the gene matches: 12. The length of the CDR3 is 18 residues. Germline assignment: CDR1 SGDLS and CDR2 YYNGEE. The CDR3 spells CASSVGSLGGRAPDTQYF. The CDR3 region has the DNA TGTGCCAGCAGCGTAGGGTCCCTTGGCGGGAGGGCCCCAGATACGCAGTATTTT.

The gene calls are TRBV15 and TRBJ2-1, with 10 bases lining up with TRBD2. The V gene's germline CDR1 is LNHNV and CDR2 YYDKDF (reference sequence). The J segment lost 6 bases and the V segment lost 5 bases, leaving 7 bases of the junction unmatched. CDR3 size: 15 residues. The CDR3 coding sequence is TGTGCCACCAGCGCCCAGCGGGAGGGAACCAATGAGCAGTTCTTC. Encoded protein: CATSAQREGTNEQFF.

CDR3 residues: CASSTPTGGSYEQYF. DNA of the CDR3: TGTGCCAGTAGTACCCCGACAGGGGGCTCTTACGAGCAGTACTTC. The gene calls are TRBV19 and TRBJ2-7; 10 bases fit TRBD1. Per the germline V gene, CDR1 is LNHDA and CDR2 is SQIVND (reference sequence). Trimming removed 4 bases from V and 4 bases from J; junction bases left unmatched: 7. The CDR3 loop spans 15 amino acids.

The genes are TRBV19 and TRBJ2-1; 8 bases are shared with TRBD2. The CDR3 covers 12 residues. Trimming removed 3 bases from V and 9 bases from J; junction bases left unmatched: 1. Germline V gene lookup returns CDR1 LNHDA and CDR2 SQIVND (reference sequence). This chain's CDR3 is CASSIGGGEQFF. The CDR3 nucleotides are TGTGCCAGTAGTATCGGGGGGGGTGAGCAGTTCTTC.

The CDR3 bases are TGTGCCAGCAGCCAGCACAGGGCAACTAATGAAAAACTGTTTTTT. It yields the protein CASSQHRATNEKLFF. This chain links TRBV4-2 with TRBJ1-4; D perhaps matches TRBD1 (6 bases). The V gene's germline CDR1 is LGHNA and CDR2 YNFKEQ. V was trimmed by 3 bases and J by 0 bases, leaving 8 bases between them. The CDR3 sequence is 15 residues long.

A word on this clone: The junction and the germline gene differ at one end; a read error may be behind it. This same CDR3 is encoded by further DNA sequences in the sample. The chain has TRBV7-7 and TRBJ2-5; D might be TRBD1 (6 bases). The CDR3 covers 14 residues. Germline V gives CDR1 SSHAT, CDR2 FNYEAQ (reference sequence). The CDR3: CASSLGTGQETQYF. The DNA of the CDR3 is TGTGCTAGCAGCTTAGGAACAGGGCAAGAGACCCAGTACTTC.

The chain couples TRBV5-1 to TRBJ2-1, with TRBD1 matching over 7 bases. CDR1 and CDR2 from the germline V gene are SGHRS and YFSETQ. J gave up 2 bases and V 2 bases, and 1 base lay outside the gene matches. CDR3 size: 14 residues. The CDR3 loop is CASSFGTAYNEQFF. CDR3 sequence (DNA): TGCGCCAGCAGCTTCGGGACAGCCTACAATGAGCAGTTCTTC.

As concerns this clone: The germline gene is not matched at one end of the junction; a read error may be the cause. J is TRBJ2-7 and V is TRBV7-9; 10 nucleotides line up with TRBD2. The CDR3 is 15 residues long. Germline assignment: CDR1 SEHNR and CDR2 FQNEAQ (reference sequence). This chain's CDR3 is CSSSRTSGIPYEQYF. The CDR3, as DNA: TGTTCCAGCAGCCGGACTAGCGGAATACCTTACGAGCAGTACTTC.

The V and J genes are TRBV6-5 and TRBJ2-5; D is unresolved. Germline V gene data show CDR1 as MNHEY and CDR2 as SVGAGI. Trimming shortened V by 0 bases and J by 11 bases, and 13 bases separated the two germline ends. This CDR3 is built from 13 residues. CDR3 sequence reads: CASSYSGFLEQYF. CDR3 DNA sequence: TGTGCCAGCAGTTACTCTGGTTTCTTGGAGCAGTACTTC.

V is TRBV27 and J is TRBJ2-2, with a tentative D call TRBD2 (7 bases). This CDR3 contains 13 residues. Germline V gene data show CDR1 as MNHEY and CDR2 as SMNVEV (reference sequence). Deletions cut 4 bases from V and 7 bases from J, with 10 bases between. The DNA of the CDR3 is TGTGCCAGCAGTTGGGGGGGCGGCGGGGAGCTGTTTTTT. Residues: CASSWGGGGELFF.

This clone has just a few counts. V and J are TRBV6-7 and TRBJ1-5; 7 positions match TRBD1. TRBV6-7 qualifies as an ORF whose function is uncertain. The V gene end was trimmed by 6 bases and the J gene end by 7 bases; junction bases not matched to a gene: 6. The CDR3 covers 13 residues. CDR3 residues: CASSDREKQPQHF. The CDR3 DNA reads as TGTGCCAGCAGCGACAGGGAGAAACAGCCCCAGCATTTT.

This clone has more than one count but fewer than ten. The chain combines TRBV5-4 with TRBJ1-2; TRBD1 aligns across 8 bases. The CDR3 contains 14 residues. With V trimmed by 3 bases and J by 4 bases, 5 bases remained unmatched. From germline, CDR1 is SGHNT and CDR2 YYREEE (reference sequence). The DNA of the CDR3 is TGTGCCAGCAGCTCAGGGGGCGGTAGCTATGGCTACACCTTC. Its protein product is CASSSGGGSYGYTF. The full variable domain, its missing parts supplied by reference TRBV5-4 and TRBJ1-2, is ETGVTQSPTHLIKTRGQQVTLRCSSQSGHNTVSWYQQALGQGPQFIFQYYREEENGRGNFPPRFSGLQFPNYSSELNVNALELDDSALYLCASSSGGGSYGYTFGSGTRLTVV.